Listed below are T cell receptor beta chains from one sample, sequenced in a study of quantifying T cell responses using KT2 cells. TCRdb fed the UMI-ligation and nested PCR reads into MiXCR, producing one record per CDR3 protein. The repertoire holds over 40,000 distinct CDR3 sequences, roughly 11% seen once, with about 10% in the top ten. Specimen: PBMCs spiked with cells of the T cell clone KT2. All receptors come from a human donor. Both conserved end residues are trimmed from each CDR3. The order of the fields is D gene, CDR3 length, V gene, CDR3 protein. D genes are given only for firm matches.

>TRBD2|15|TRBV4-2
ASSQAVREGPENEQF
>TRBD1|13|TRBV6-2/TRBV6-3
ASSPVPGQPYEQY
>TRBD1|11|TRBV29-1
SATQGSYNEQF
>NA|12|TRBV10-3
AISESPGSTEAF
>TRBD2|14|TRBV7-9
ASSRGGLVVYNEQF
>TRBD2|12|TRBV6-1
ATDGASGAYEQY
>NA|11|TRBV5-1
ASSLVGLGEQF
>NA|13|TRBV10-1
ASSGTRGIQETQY
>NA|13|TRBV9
ASSAQGTGANVLT
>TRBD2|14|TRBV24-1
ATSESGTSGGNEQF
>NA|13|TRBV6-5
ASRLHRSVIDTQY